One sample yielded the 31 T cell receptor beta chains listed below, sequenced in a study of identical twins. TCRdb recomputed calls from the 5' RACE reads with MiXCR, one row per CDR3 protein. Of approximately 1.8 million distinct CDR3 sequences in the sample, under 35% were seen once. Sequenced sample: cord blood. These receptors originate from a newborn girl in good health.

The chain carries TRBV20-1 and TRBJ2-3, with TRBD2 identical over 13 bases. The CDR3 extends over 16 amino acids. In germline, CDR1 is DFQATT, CDR2 SNEGSKA (reference sequence). J was trimmed by 8 bases and V by 3 bases; bases with no gene match: 11. CDR3: CSASATSGGGWGTQYF. The CDR3, as DNA: TGCAGTGCTAGTGCCACTAGCGGGGGGGGATGGGGTACGCAGTATTTT.

This clonotype was seen a handful of times. The chain has TRBV24-1 and TRBJ1-1; no clear D. The CDR3 spans 13 residues. Germline V gives CDR1 KGHDR, CDR2 SFDVKD. Trimming removed 4 bases from V and 2 bases from J, with 7 bases in between. CDR3 bases: TGTGCCACCAGTGACCTCGACAACACTGAAGCTTTCTTT. It yields the protein CATSDLDNTEAFF.

The V and J genes are TRBV20-1 and TRBJ1-5; maybe TRBD1 (6 bases). This CDR3 is 17 amino acids long. V shed 3 bases and J shed 0 bases, with 18 bases lying between them. CDR1 and CDR2 from the germline V gene are DFQATT and SNEGSKA (reference sequence). The DNA of the CDR3 is TGCAGTGCTAGCCCAGACAGGAGAGCGTATAGCAATCAGCCCCAGCATTTT. It encodes CSASPDRRAYSNQPQHF.

This clonotype was counted between two and nine times. CDR3 nucleotides: TGTGCCAGCAGCAGATCGGGGCCTAAATACGAGCAGTACTTC. It encodes CASSRSGPKYEQYF. The rearrangement links TRBV21-1 to TRBJ2-7; the table's D call TRBD1 went unverified against the DNA. TRBV21-1 is a documented pseudogene. The CDR3 totals 14 residues.

The chain uses TRBV4-1 and TRBJ2-1; D is perhaps TRBD1 or TRBD2 (5 bases each). Germline V gene lookup returns CDR1 MGHRA and CDR2 YSYEKL. V was cut by 3 bases and J by 0 bases, with 18 bases left in between. The CDR3 sequence is 18 residues long. The CDR3 region is CASSHNSRDPSSYNEQFF. The CDR3 DNA is TGCGCCAGCAGCCATAACAGCCGGGACCCGAGCTCCTACAATGAGCAGTTCTTC.

This clonotype was counted ten times or more. This sequence joins TRBV4-2 and TRBJ2-3; no clear D. Germline-derived CDR1 and CDR2 are LGHNA and YNFKEQ. The CDR3 runs to 13 residues. Trimming took 0 bases from V and 6 from J, leaving 7 bases between them. The chain's CDR3 is CASSQDLGDTQYF. DNA for the CDR3: TGTGCCAGCAGCCAAGACCTCGGGGATACGCAGTATTTT.

This clonotype showed up just a few times. The V gene is TRBV11-2, the J gene TRBJ1-2; possible D gene TRBD1, 6 bases. The germline V gene has CDR1 SGHAT and CDR2 FQNNGV. Trimming stripped 5 bases from V and 4 bases from J, with 20 bases between. The CDR3 runs 16 residues. This CDR3 is CASSPLRGGLSYGYTF. CDR3 DNA sequence: TGTGCCAGCAGCCCACTGCGAGGGGGGCTCTCCTATGGCTACACCTTC.

This clonotype has a handful of counts. The chain is built from TRBV4-2 and TRBJ2-3, with TRBD2 matching over 9 bases. CDR3 length: 17 amino acids. Germline V gene lookup returns CDR1 LGHNA and CDR2 YNFKEQ. Losses at the gene ends were 3 bases for V and 2 bases for J; bases not matched to a gene: 9. In DNA, the CDR3 is TGTGCCAGCAGCCACCCCACCGGGACTAGCCCCACAGATACGCAGTATTTT. Translated: CASSHPTGTSPTDTQYF.

This clonotype was counted between two and nine times. CDR3 nucleotides: TGTGCCAGCAGTTTATTCGCAGTCCTTATGGGGGAGACCCAGTACTTC. It codes for CASSLFAVLMGETQYF. The chain carries TRBV28 and TRBJ2-5, with D uncertain. In germline, CDR1 is MDHEN, CDR2 SYDVKM. The CDR3 consists of 16 residues. Trimming shortened V by 1 base and J by 5 bases, and 17 bases separated the two germline ends.

This clonotype occurred a few times. The chain uses TRBV27 and TRBJ1-5, with TRBD1 as a possible D gene (6 bases). There are 14 residues in the CDR3. V was trimmed by 5 bases and J by 8 bases, leaving 16 bases between them. Germline values: CDR1 MNHEY, CDR2 SMNVEV (reference sequence). The DNA for the CDR3 is TGTGCCAGCAGTCCTCAACAGGGTTGGAAGCCCCAGCATTTT. This encodes CASSPQQGWKPQHF.

V is TRBV20-1 and J is TRBJ1-1; D remains ambiguous. Trimming pared 2 bases from V and 0 bases from J, leaving 13 bases between. Germline loops: CDR1 DFQATT, CDR2 SNEGSKA (reference sequence). This CDR3 contains 15 residues. CDR3 residues: CSARLRPAMNTEAFF. The DNA of the CDR3 is TGCAGTGCTAGACTACGACCGGCGATGAACACTGAAGCTTTCTTT.

The CDR3 coding sequence is TGCAGTGCTAGAAACCCTCAGAGCTCCTACAATGAGCAGTACTTC. Residues: CSARNPQSSYNEQYF. The rearrangement links TRBV20-1 to TRBJ2-7; the D is unclear. V gave up 2 bases and J gave up 7 bases, with 21 bases separating them. Per the germline V gene, CDR1 is DFQATT and CDR2 is SNEGSKA (reference sequence). The CDR3 has 15 amino acids.

This clonotype was counted a single time. Just one base apart from a much larger clone, this may be a read error. The chain joins TRBV5-1 to TRBJ2-4; 13 bases agree with TRBD2. The closer fit of TRBJ2-7 to the DNA end suggests the J call may be wrong. Germline V gene sequence: CDR1 SGHRS, CDR2 YFSETQ. This CDR3 contains 17 residues. The CDR3 here is CACSLGTSGISSYEQYF. In nucleotides, the CDR3 is TGCGCCTGCAGCTTGGGGACTAGCGGGATCTCATCCTACGAGCAGTACTTC.

This clonotype was observed a single time. With a much larger clone just one base away, this may be a read error. The rearrangement links TRBV3-1 to TRBJ2-3; 13 positions match TRBD2. This CDR3 has 17 amino acids. The ends lost 1 base at V and 1 base at J; junction bases unmatched: 2. The germline CDR1 and CDR2 sequences are LGHDT and YNNKEL (reference sequence). CDR3 region: CASSQGTSGSGTDTQYF. CDR3 DNA: TGTGCCAGCAGCCAAGGGACTAGCGGGAGCGGCACAGATACGCAGTATTTT.

This clonotype appeared a few times. The chain has TRBV4-2 and TRBJ2-3; D may be TRBD2 (6 bases). The CDR3 runs to 16 residues. From germline, CDR1 is LGHNA and CDR2 YNFKEQ. Trimming cost V 3 bases and J 4 bases, with 17 bases left between them. Here the CDR3 DNA reads TGTGCCAGCAGCCAGGACCTTAAGGGCGGGGCAGATACGCAGTATTTT. Its protein product is CASSQDLKGGADTQYF.

The chain employs TRBV7-2 and TRBJ1-3; possible D gene TRBD1, 5 bases. CDR3 length: 13 residues. CDR1 is SGHTA and CDR2 is FQGNSA in the germline V gene. V lost 5 bases and J 7 bases, leaving 12 bases between the germline ends. The chain's CDR3 is CASSPTGGNTIYF. CDR3 coding DNA: TGTGCCAGCAGCCCCACGGGGGGGAACACCATATATTTT. The full variable domain, in which reference TRBV7-2 and TRBJ1-3 provide the parts outside the CDR3, is GAGVSQSPSNKVTEKGKDVELRCDPISGHTALYWYRQSLGQGLEFLIYFQGNSAPDKSGLPSDRFSAERTGGSVSTLTIQRTQQEDSAVYLCASSPTGGNTIYFGEGSWLTVV.

The chain combines TRBV7-9 with TRBJ2-1; TRBD1 is a possible D gene (6 bases). The CDR3 has 15 amino acids. The V end lost 5 bases, the J end lost 0 bases, and 11 bases lay between the germline ends. Looked up from germline, CDR1 is SEHNR and CDR2 is FQNEAQ (reference sequence). The CDR3 reads CASSLRQDSYNEQFF. The CDR3, as DNA: TGTGCCAGCAGCCTACGACAGGACTCCTACAATGAGCAGTTCTTC.

The chain recombines TRBV10-3 with TRBJ2-3, with TRBD1 matching over 7 bases. The junction had 9 bases not matched to a gene; V was cut back by 6 bases and J by 6 bases. This CDR3 is built from 14 residues. Germline V gives CDR1 ENHRY, CDR2 SYGVKD. The CDR3 sequence is CAIRGSTRGDTQYF. CDR3 DNA: TGTGCCATCAGGGGAAGCACCAGGGGGGATACGCAGTATTTT.

This clonotype has more than one count but fewer than ten. CDR3 residues: CASSLAGGQSNGYTF. The CDR3 DNA sequence: TGTGCCAGCAGCTTAGCGGGGGGACAGAGCAATGGCTACACCTTC. The chain has TRBV7-9 and TRBJ1-2; 7 nucleotides line up with TRBD1. This CDR3 has 15 amino acids. V lost 0 bases and J lost 6; bases outside the gene matches: 7. Per the germline V gene, CDR1 is SEHNR and CDR2 is FQNEAQ (reference sequence).

The chain recombines TRBV11-2 with TRBJ2-1; TRBD2 matches 12 bases. Per the germline V gene, CDR1 is SGHAT and CDR2 is FQNNGV. This CDR3 contains 16 residues. V shed 1 base, J shed 7 bases, and the junction held 5 bases outside the gene matches. Written as DNA, the CDR3 is TGTGCCAGCAGCTTAGTTACTAGCGGGAGGTGGAATGAGCAGTTCTTC. It yields the protein CASSLVTSGRWNEQFF.

CDR3 nucleotide sequence: TGCAGTGCTCGTACAGGGGAAAAACTGTTTTTT. Encoded protein: CSARTGEKLFF. The chain couples TRBV20-1 to TRBJ1-4, with D perhaps TRBD1 (6 bases). V was trimmed by 5 bases and J by 8 bases, leaving 9 bases between them. Germline-derived CDR1 and CDR2 are DFQATT and SNEGSKA (reference sequence). This CDR3 comprises 11 residues.

The CDR3 sequence is CASSVLRGAEYGYTF. The CDR3 DNA reads TGTGCCAGCAGCGTATTAAGGGGGGCAGAGTACGGCTACACCTTC. The chain joins TRBV9 to TRBJ1-2, with D perhaps matching TRBD1 (6 bases). Per the germline V gene, CDR1 is SGDLS and CDR2 is YYNGEE. The CDR3 is made up of 15 amino acids. V was pared by 1 base and J by 8 bases, with 18 bases between.

V and J are TRBV21-1 and TRBJ2-1; the table's D call of TRBD2 was not tested on the DNA. TRBV21-1 is flagged as a pseudogene. CDR3 length: 16 amino acids. This chain's CDR3 is CASSKDGGSRTYEQFF. The CDR3 DNA follows: TGTGCCAGCAGCAAAGACGGCGGGAGTAGGACCTACGAGCAGTTCTTC.

The chain links TRBV27 to TRBJ1-5; 7 bases map to TRBD1. Germline trimming cut 4 bases from V and 7 bases from J; bases unmatched to any gene: 7. Germline V CDR1 and CDR2: MNHEY, SMNVEV (reference sequence). The CDR3 runs 14 residues. This CDR3 is CASSSSWDSQPQHF. In DNA, the CDR3 is TGTGCCAGCAGTTCTTCTTGGGACAGCCAGCCCCAGCATTTT.

This chain uses TRBV30 with TRBJ2-4, with a weak D call TRBD2 (7 bases). Germline V gives CDR1 GTSNPN, CDR2 SVGIG (reference sequence). The CDR3 consists of 14 residues. Trimming cost V 5 bases and J 8 bases, with 19 bases left between them. The DNA for the CDR3 is TGTGCCTGGGGACGGGGGGCTCCCTGGGACATTCAGTACTTC. It specifies CAWGRGAPWDIQYF.

This clonotype has ten or more counts. This chain connects TRBV20-1 to TRBJ1-2; D is unresolved. From germline, CDR1 is DFQATT and CDR2 SNEGSKA (reference sequence). The length of the CDR3 is 9 residues. Trimming cost V 0 bases and J 8 bases, with 1 base left between them. The CDR3 region has the DNA TGCAGTGCTAGAGAAGGCTACACCTTC. Translated: CSAREGYTF.

The rearrangement links TRBV20-1 to TRBJ1-5, with D hard to call. Trimming took 0 bases from V and 2 from J, leaving 17 bases between them. Germline values: CDR1 DFQATT, CDR2 SNEGSKA (reference sequence). The CDR3 extends over 17 amino acids. The CDR3 DNA follows: TGCAGTGCTAGAGATTACAACGGACGGGTGGGCAATCAGCCCCAGCATTTT. Residues: CSARDYNGRVGNQPQHF.

This clonotype was seen just once. J is TRBJ2-7 and V is TRBV29-1, with 7 bases that match TRBD2. Near its end, the DNA agrees better with TRBJ2-5, so the J call may be wrong. Germline V CDR1 and CDR2: SQVTM, ANQGSEA. The CDR3 is 19 amino acids. The CDR3 bases are TGCAGCCACGGCCCCAGGGAGCGGAGGGAGGGCCCGGGAGGAGGGACCCAGTACTTC. Translated, it gives CSHGPRERREGPGGGTQYF.

A few counts support this clonotype. This chain uses TRBV10-3 with TRBJ2-5, with unresolved D. Germline CDR1 and CDR2: ENHRY and SYGVKD. Trimming cost V 4 bases and J 11 bases, with 14 bases left between them. This CDR3 has 12 amino acids. The DNA of the CDR3 is TGTGCCATCAGTGCGGACGGCAATGAGCAGTACTTC. Translating it yields CAISADGNEQYF.

This clonotype was found a few times. This chain links TRBV4-2 with TRBJ2-7, with a tentative D call TRBD1 (10 bases). From germline, CDR1 is LGHNA and CDR2 YNFKEQ. The CDR3 has 16 residues. The ends were cut back, 1 base at V and 7 bases at J, with 20 bases in the middle. CDR3 sequence: CASSQGQGAREGEQYF. CDR3 nucleotide sequence: TGTGCCAGCAGCCAAGGACAGGGGGCGCGGGAGGGTGAGCAGTACTTC.

The chain links TRBV20-1 to TRBJ2-7, with 7 bases lining up with TRBD1. Trimming removed 5 bases from V and 2 bases from J; junction bases left unmatched: 9. Germline V gene data show CDR1 as DFQATT and CDR2 as SNEGSKA (reference sequence). The length of the CDR3 is 14 residues. The CDR3 bases are TGCAGTGCTCCCCGCGAGGGGGCAACCTACGAGCAGTACTTC. It translates to CSAPREGATYEQYF.